Following are 28 T cell receptor beta chains from one sample sequenced in a study of cytomegalovirus exposure and HLA in healthy donors. Repertoires were generated with immunoSEQ multiplex PCR, while TCRdb's copy carries only in-frame clones and drops some. The sample shows 150,000 to 180,000 clones, approximately 86% of them seen only once. Sequencing input: PBMCs. These receptors came from a man younger than 35 in good health and CMV-seropositive.

This clone was seen a single time. J is TRBJ1-4 and V is TRBV13, with 8 bases that match TRBD1. V was pared by 5 bases and J by 1 base, with 12 bases of the junction left unmatched. The germline CDR1 and CDR2 sequences are PRHDT and FYEKMQ (reference sequence). This CDR3 comprises 18 residues. Here the CDR3 reads CASSQRRGQRGTNEKLFF. CDR3 sequence (DNA): TGTGCCAGCAGCCAACGCAGGGGGCAAAGGGGAACTAATGAAAAACTGTTTTTT.

This clone was seen a handful of times. DNA of the CDR3: TGCGCCAGCAGCCAAGAATGGGACAGGGACTATGGCTACACCTTC. Protein sequence: CASSQEWDRDYGYTF. The chain joins TRBV4-1 to TRBJ1-2; 9 bases are shared with TRBD1. The length of the CDR3 is 15 residues. Germline V CDR1 and CDR2: MGHRA, YSYEKL. V gave up 0 bases and J gave up 3 bases; unmatched junction bases: 2.

The chain uses TRBV7-2 and TRBJ1-3; 8 bases align to TRBD1. The germline CDR1 and CDR2 sequences are SGHTA and FQGNSA. The V gene end was trimmed by 4 bases and the J gene end by 0 bases; junction bases not matched to a gene: 5. There are 16 residues in the CDR3. Written as DNA, the CDR3 is TGTGCCAGCAGCTGGCAGGGGGCACTCTCTGGAAACACCATATATTTT. This sequence encodes CASSWQGALSGNTIYF.

V gene TRBV15 combines with J gene TRBJ2-4, with 8 bases that match TRBD1. The CDR3 is 15 residues long. Trimming took 5 bases from V and 5 from J; bases not matched to a gene: 8. Germline-derived CDR1 and CDR2 are LNHNV and YYDKDF (reference sequence). CDR3 coding DNA: TGTGCCACCAGCCGTGACGACAGGGGACAAAACATTCAGTACTTC. Translation: CATSRDDRGQNIQYF.

Here the CDR3 DNA reads TGTGCCAGTAGTATAGACAGGGAAGCTTTCTTT. Translated, it gives CASSIDREAFF. The chain combines TRBV19 with TRBJ1-1; D is ambiguous. Germline-derived CDR1 and CDR2 are LNHDA and SQIVND (reference sequence). This CDR3 spans 11 amino acids. Trimming took 0 bases from V and 8 from J, leaving 4 bases between them. Combining the CDR3 with reference TRBV19 and TRBJ1-1 gives the whole variable domain DGGITQSPKYLFRKEGQNVTLSCEQNLNHDAMYWYRQDPGQGLRLIYYSQIVNDFQKGDIAEGYSVSREKKESFPLTVTSAQKNPTAFYLCASSIDREAFFGQGTRLTVV.

The chain links TRBV6-5 to TRBJ1-1, with TRBD1 identical over 7 bases. Trimming at V came to 5 bases and at J to 2 bases, leaving 8 bases not matched to a gene. This CDR3 has 15 amino acids. Germline-derived CDR1 and CDR2 are MNHEY and SVGAGI. The CDR3 region is CASSPRTGKNTEAFF. CDR3 nucleotides: TGTGCCAGCAGTCCACGGACAGGTAAAAACACTGAAGCTTTCTTT.

The chain recombines TRBV4-3 with TRBJ2-7; 9 nucleotides align to TRBD2. Looked up from germline, CDR1 is LGHNA and CDR2 is YSLEER. The junction had 4 bases not matched to a gene; V was cut back by 1 base and J by 6 bases. The CDR3 loop spans 14 amino acids. DNA for the CDR3: TGCGCCAGCAGCCAAGGTATAGCGGGGGTCGAGCAGTACTTC. As protein: CASSQGIAGVEQYF.

The rearrangement joins TRBV4-1 to TRBJ2-1; D ambiguous. Germline V gene lookup returns CDR1 MGHRA and CDR2 YSYEKL. The CDR3 length is 13 residues. V lost 6 bases to trimming and J lost 6 bases, with 12 bases between them. CDR3 in DNA: TGCGCCAGCAGGATCGACTTACTCAATGAGCAGTTCTTC. Its protein is CASRIDLLNEQFF.

This clone was found once. V gene TRBV19 combines with J gene TRBJ2-1; D possibly corresponds to TRBD1 (6 bases). The CDR3 runs 14 residues. Germline-derived CDR1 and CDR2 are LNHDA and SQIVND (reference sequence). The germline V and J ends were trimmed by 6 bases and 5 bases, with 14 bases remaining between them. CDR3 amino acids: CASRGASWDNEQFF. As DNA, the CDR3 is TGTGCCAGTAGGGGGGCCTCCTGGGACAATGAGCAGTTCTTC.

The chain combines TRBV19 with TRBJ2-7, with 11 bases identical to TRBD2. With 7 bases clipped from V and 5 bases from J, the junction kept 4 bases outside the gene matches. Germline V gene sequence: CDR1 LNHDA, CDR2 SQIVND (reference sequence). CDR3 length: 13 amino acids. The CDR3 DNA follows: TGTGCCAGTAAGACTAGCGGGGTGAACGAGCAGTACTTC. It specifies CASKTSGVNEQYF.

CDR3 region: CASSERQGNEKLFF. The CDR3 DNA follows: TGTGCCAGCAGTGAACGACAGGGGAATGAAAAACTGTTTTTT. The rearrangement uses TRBV2 and TRBJ1-4; 8 bases agree with TRBD1. CDR1 is SNHLY, CDR2 FYNNEI, per germline. The trim removed 2 bases at V and 5 bases at J, leaving 1 base unmatched. This CDR3 is 14 amino acids long.

The genes are TRBV11-3 and TRBJ1-3; D not resolved. Germline V gene data show CDR1 as SGHNT and CDR2 as YENEEA. CDR3 length: 12 amino acids. The germline V and J ends were trimmed by 8 bases and 1 base, with 6 bases remaining between them. The CDR3 loop is CASGRSGNTIYF. In DNA form, the CDR3 reads TGTGCCAGCGGGCGATCTGGAAACACCATATATTTT.

This clone has only a few counts. The DNA for the CDR3 is TGTGCCAGTAGTTGGGAGGACATTCAGTACTTC. It is translated as CASSWEDIQYF. The chain has TRBV19 and TRBJ2-4; TRBD2 might be the D (6 bases). The CDR3 runs 11 residues. Germline V gene lookup returns CDR1 LNHDA and CDR2 SQIVND (reference sequence). Trimming removed 5 bases from V and 8 bases from J, with 7 bases in between.

V gene TRBV6-6 combines with J gene TRBJ2-1; 8 nucleotides line up with TRBD2. Germline values: CDR1 MNHNY, CDR2 SVGAGI (reference sequence). The length of the CDR3 is 15 residues. V lost 4 bases, J lost 6 bases, and 8 bases stayed unmatched. The chain's CDR3 is CASSLIGRGGNEQFF. The CDR3 DNA is TGTGCCAGCAGTTTAATCGGGAGGGGAGGCAATGAGCAGTTCTTC.

The rearrangement links TRBV9 to TRBJ2-5; a possible D gene is TRBD2 (5 bases). The CDR3 loop spans 14 amino acids. V lost 2 bases to trimming and J lost 3 bases, with 11 bases between them. Germline V gene data show CDR1 as SGDLS and CDR2 as YYNGEE. This CDR3 reads CASSVGSREETQYF. The CDR3, as DNA: TGTGCCAGCAGCGTGGGGAGTCGGGAAGAGACCCAGTACTTC.

Turning to this clone: The same CDR3 arises from other DNA sequences in this sample as well. The J gene is TRBJ2-7, the V gene TRBV7-6; 8 nucleotides match TRBD1. V lost 3 bases to trimming and J lost 4 bases; unmatched junction nucleotides: 2. CDR3 length: 13 residues. Germline values: CDR1 SGHVS, CDR2 FNYEAQ. CDR3 protein: CASSFGTGYEQYF. CDR3 coding DNA: TGTGCCAGCAGCTTCGGGACAGGATACGAGCAGTACTTC.

The rearrangement joins TRBV5-1 to TRBJ2-5; 10 bases match TRBD1. With 4 bases clipped from V and 5 bases from J, the junction kept 11 bases outside the gene matches. The CDR3 loop spans 16 amino acids. Germline-derived CDR1 and CDR2 are SGHRS and YFSETQ. Here the CDR3 reads CASSPSGQGRLETQYF. In DNA, the CDR3 is TGCGCCAGCAGCCCGTCGGGACAGGGGCGCTTGGAGACCCAGTACTTC.

The chain uses TRBV25-1 and TRBJ1-1; D not resolved. The CDR3 runs 13 residues. V lost 3 bases, J lost 1 base, and 6 bases lay in between. The germline V gene encodes CDR1 MGHDK and CDR2 SYGVNS. The CDR3 nucleotides read TGTGCCAGCAGTGACAGTACGAACACTGAAGCTTTCTTT. Its translation is CASSDSTNTEAFF.

V gene TRBV4-3 combines with J gene TRBJ1-2; 9 bases map to TRBD1. CDR1 and CDR2 (germline): LGHNA, YSLEER. The J segment lost 8 bases and the V segment lost 3 bases, leaving 16 bases of the junction unmatched. The CDR3 consists of 17 residues. The CDR3 bases are TGCGCCAGCAGCCACTTAACCGCCGGGACAGGGTTAGGCGGCTACACCTTC. It translates to CASSHLTAGTGLGGYTF.

J is TRBJ2-7 and V is TRBV6-4; 10 bases agree with TRBD1. With V trimmed by 4 bases and J by 5 bases, 8 bases remained unmatched. The CDR3 runs 15 residues. The V gene's germline CDR1 is MRHNA and CDR2 SNTAGT. CDR3 loop: CASSAPGQGIDEQYF. The CDR3 DNA sequence: TGTGCCAGCAGTGCGCCGGGACAGGGGATCGACGAGCAGTACTTC.

The rearrangement links TRBV7-3 to TRBJ2-3, with 11 bases matching TRBD2. CDR3 length: 18 amino acids. Germline lookup yields CDR1 SGHTA and CDR2 FQGTGA. The junction had 10 bases not matched to a gene; V was cut back by 5 bases and J by 0 bases. DNA of the CDR3: TGTGCCAGCAGCCCGACCACCCTAGCGGGGGGAAGCACAGATACGCAGTATTTT. Translation gives CASSPTTLAGGSTDTQYF.

The rearrangement joins TRBV9 to TRBJ1-2; possibly TRBD1 for D (5 bases). Per germline, CDR1 SGDLS and CDR2 YYNGEE. The CDR3 covers 13 residues. Trimming took 4 bases from V and 6 from J, leaving 13 bases between them. CDR3 amino acids: CASSLLEGNGYTF. The DNA for the CDR3 is TGTGCCAGCAGCTTACTGGAGGGGAATGGCTACACCTTC.

The chain links TRBV4-1 to TRBJ2-3; no definite D call. V was pared by 1 base and J by 2 bases, with 10 bases between. The CDR3 is 15 amino acids. The germline CDR1 and CDR2 sequences are MGHRA and YSYEKL. The CDR3 DNA is TGCGCCAGCAGCCAAGGTACGGGTTACACAGATACGCAGTATTTT. Its protein product is CASSQGTGYTDTQYF.

The genes are TRBV7-9 and TRBJ2-3; D perhaps matches TRBD1 (5 bases). V was cut by 1 base and J by 3 bases, with 14 bases left in between. The CDR3 length is 16 residues. Germline-derived CDR1 and CDR2 are SEHNR and FQNEAQ (reference sequence). Written as DNA, the CDR3 is TGTGCCAGCAGCTTAGGGACAACCGGGTGGACAGATACGCAGTATTTT. It yields the protein CASSLGTTGWTDTQYF.

This chain links TRBV10-2 with TRBJ2-1; D is possibly TRBD2 (6 bases). Trimming left V 8 bases short and J 0 bases short, with 14 bases between. Germline CDR1 and CDR2: WSHSY and SAAADI. This CDR3 comprises 15 residues. The CDR3, as DNA: TGCGCCAGCTGGAGCGGGCATAGCTCCTACAATGAGCAGTTCTTC. Translation gives CASWSGHSSYNEQFF.

V gene TRBV5-6 combines with J gene TRBJ1-5; 10 bases match TRBD1. The CDR3 totals 16 residues. The V gene end was trimmed by 4 bases and the J gene end by 4 bases; junction bases not matched to a gene: 8. The germline CDR1 and CDR2 sequences are SGHDT and YYEEEE. CDR3 DNA sequence: TGTGCCAGCAGCCGTACAAGGACAGGGGGTAATCAGCCCCAGCATTTT. This encodes CASSRTRTGGNQPQHF.

The V and J genes are TRBV4-1 and TRBJ2-5; a weak D match, TRBD1 (5 bases). Germline V CDR1 and CDR2: MGHRA, YSYEKL. The V and J ends lost 1 base and 1 base respectively, with 10 bases between them. The CDR3 extends over 15 amino acids. This CDR3 is CASSQGLGPQETQYF. In nucleotides, the CDR3 is TGCGCCAGCAGCCAAGGTCTGGGGCCCCAAGAGACCCAGTACTTC.

The CDR3 is CASRRTGQNTEAFF. The CDR3 DNA sequence: TGTGCCAGCAGGCGGACAGGGCAAAACACTGAAGCTTTCTTT. The chain couples TRBV7-9 to TRBJ1-1, with 8 bases matching TRBD1. There are 14 residues in the CDR3. J lost 2 bases, V lost 6 bases, and 5 bases had no gene match. From germline, CDR1 is SEHNR and CDR2 FQNEAQ (reference sequence).